This T cell receptor beta chain was found in a study of OX40 agonist ivuxolimab in advanced cancers. The CDR3 totals 14 residues. In germline, CDR1 is MGHRA, CDR2 YSYEKL. As concerns this clone: The antigen remains undetermined. An end of the junction does not agree with germline; a read error may underlie this. Other DNA sequences within the sample encode an identical CDR3.

TCRdb's table, derived via immunoSEQ multiplex PCR, lists solely in-frame clones and lacks some. Of 65,000 to 85,000 clones in the sample, approximately 90% were seen once. Study-level findings and limits: Those patients achieving a partial response at 0.1-3.0 mg/kg showed among the lowest clonal expansion. The average count of expanded clones was higher among CD8+ T cells than among CD4+.

Sequences were derived from CD4+ or CD8+ T cells sorted from blood, sampled in a trial of the OX40 agonist ivuxolimab. This receptor was identified in an adult with an advanced solid tumor such as melanoma, head and neck, liver or kidney cancer. The chain uses TRBV4-1 and TRBJ1-1, with 8 bases aligning to TRBD1. This chain's CDR3 is CASSQVSTGAEAFF. CDR3 coding DNA: TGCGCCAGCAGTCAAGTTTCGACAGGGGCTGAAGCTTTCTTT.